These 22 T cell receptor beta chains share one sample of origin, sequenced in a study of Ad26.COV2.S vaccination and SARS-CoV-2 variants. As to treatment: around 19 received Ad26.COV2.S at low or high dose, single or two shots; several received placebo; per-sample allocation not given. Samples analyzed were those drawn on day 63 after the first vaccine or placebo injection. Sequencing used immunoSEQ multiplex PCR; TCRdb keeps in-frame clones, though not all of them. Here the sample spans roughly 380,000 clones, around 84% being singletons. The sample consisted of peripheral blood, taken in a trial of Ad26.COV2.S vaccine versus placebo. The receptors here all came from a person aged 18-60 years who received the Ad26.COV2.S COVID-19 vaccine or a placebo.

J is TRBJ1-6 and V is TRBV5-1, with D hard to call. The CDR3 is 13 amino acids. V shed 4 bases and J shed 5 bases, with 7 bases lying between them. From germline, CDR1 is SGHRS and CDR2 YFSETQ. Written as DNA, the CDR3 is TGCGCCAGCAGCACACACAATAATTCACCCCTCCACTTT. Translating it yields CASSTHNNSPLHF. The full variable domain, with the rest looked up from reference TRBV5-1 and TRBJ1-6, is KAGVTQTPRYLIKTRGQQVTLSCSPISGHRSVSWYQQTPGQGLQFLFEYFSETQRNKGNFPGRFSGRQFSNSRSEMNVSTLELGDSALYLCASSTHNNSPLHFGNGTRLTVT.

V usage is TRBV5-4 and J usage is TRBJ2-7, with D possibly being TRBD2 (6 bases). V was clipped by 4 bases and J by 0 bases, with 23 bases between them. CDR3 size: 18 residues. The germline V gene encodes CDR1 SGHNT and CDR2 YYREEE (reference sequence). Here the CDR3 reads CASSPGVSLATSSYEQYF. The CDR3 DNA sequence: TGTGCCAGCAGCCCGGGGGTTTCGCTAGCGACGAGCTCCTACGAGCAGTACTTC.

This clone was detected only once. This rearrangement joins TRBV10-3 to TRBJ2-1; 7 bases align to TRBD1. V lost 2 bases and J lost 3; bases outside the gene matches: 7. This CDR3 has 16 residues. The germline V gene has CDR1 ENHRY and CDR2 SYGVKD. The CDR3: CAISEPSTGIYNEQFF. The CDR3 coding sequence is TGTGCCATCAGTGAGCCCTCGACAGGGATCTACAATGAGCAGTTCTTC.

This clone was detected only a few times. The chain has TRBV24-1 and TRBJ1-3; TRBD1 is a possible D gene (5 bases). The V end lost 2 bases, the J end lost 0 bases, and 22 bases lay between the germline ends. CDR1 KGHDR and CDR2 SFDVKD come from the germline V gene. CDR3 size: 20 residues. The CDR3 nucleotides are TGTGCCACCAGTGATTCCCACGGCCCGGACGGGGCGAGCTCTGGAAACACCATATATTTT. Translating it yields CATSDSHGPDGASSGNTIYF.

The chain uses TRBV27 and TRBJ1-5, with 9 positions matching TRBD1. Germline V gives CDR1 MNHEY, CDR2 SMNVEV (reference sequence). Unmatched junction bases numbered 0, after V lost 4 bases and J lost 2 bases. The CDR3 runs to 14 residues. The CDR3 protein is CASSWDRGNQPQHF. The CDR3 DNA sequence: TGTGCCAGCAGTTGGGACAGGGGCAATCAGCCCCAGCATTTT.

The chain links TRBV4-1 to TRBJ2-1; 8 bases are shared with TRBD2. V lost 4 bases, J lost 6 bases, and 23 bases stayed unmatched. The CDR3 length is 20 residues. Germline V CDR1 and CDR2: MGHRA, YSYEKL. CDR3: CASSLRVGTRPPPSGNEQFF. Written as DNA, the CDR3 is TGCGCCAGCAGCCTAAGAGTCGGGACTAGACCCCCCCCCTCGGGCAATGAGCAGTTCTTC.

V gene TRBV10-3 combines with J gene TRBJ2-3; D is possibly TRBD1 (6 bases). This CDR3 comprises 18 residues. Germline V gives CDR1 ENHRY, CDR2 SYGVKD. Trimming removed 0 bases from V and 0 bases from J, with 16 bases in between. Written as DNA, the CDR3 is TGTGCCATCAGTGAGTCGACTCGACAGGCCTCTAGCACAGATACGCAGTATTTT. Residues: CAISESTRQASSTDTQYF.

This chain joins TRBV27 and TRBJ1-6; D is possibly TRBD1 (6 bases). V was pared by 4 bases and J by 7 bases, with 14 bases between. The V gene's germline CDR1 is MNHEY and CDR2 SMNVEV (reference sequence). The CDR3 runs to 15 residues. The CDR3 spells CASSSWQGKNSPLHF. The CDR3 DNA reads as TGTGCCAGCAGTTCCTGGCAGGGGAAGAATTCACCCCTCCACTTT.

This sequence joins TRBV7-2 and TRBJ1-2; 7 nucleotides agree with TRBD1. V lost 2 bases to trimming and J lost 8 bases; unmatched junction nucleotides: 8. The CDR3 covers 14 residues. Germline V gives CDR1 SGHTA, CDR2 FQGNSA. The CDR3 loop reads CASSLQGEAGGYTF. As DNA, the CDR3 is TGTGCCAGCAGCTTACAGGGGGAGGCCGGCGGCTACACCTTC.

The CDR3: CATRVRGGQETQYF. CDR3 DNA: TGTGCCACCCGTGTGCGGGGGGGCCAAGAGACCCAGTACTTC. J is TRBJ2-5 and V is TRBV7-2; TRBD2 agrees at 9 bases. The CDR3 consists of 14 residues. CDR1 SGHTA and CDR2 FQGNSA come from the germline V gene. Trimming removed 10 bases from V and 1 base from J; junction bases left unmatched: 7.

The rearrangement links TRBV7-6 to TRBJ2-7, with 12 nucleotides matching TRBD2. CDR1 is SGHVS, CDR2 FNYEAQ, per germline. The V gene end was trimmed by 5 bases and the J gene end by 7 bases; junction bases not matched to a gene: 9. This CDR3 contains 15 residues. Written as DNA, the CDR3 is TGTGCCAGCAGCCTTCTAGCGGGAGGGCCGTGGGAGCAGTACTTC. Its translation: CASSLLAGGPWEQYF.

V and J are TRBV18 and TRBJ1-5; D ambiguous. The germline gives CDR1 KGHSH, CDR2 LQKENI. V lost 6 bases and J lost 6, with 18 bases in between. The CDR3 covers 15 residues. CDR3 DNA sequence: TGTGCCAGCTCGCCAGCAGCGGGCGGGAGTCAGCCCCAGCATTTT. Protein product: CASSPAAGGSQPQHF.

This clone was observed a handful of times. This chain links TRBV2 with TRBJ2-7; D may be TRBD1 (6 bases). The length of the CDR3 is 14 residues. V was trimmed by 2 bases and J by 2 bases, leaving 10 bases between them. The germline CDR1 and CDR2 sequences are SNHLY and FYNNEI. The CDR3 nucleotides read TGTGCCAGCAGTGAACAGGGGCTTGCCTACGAGCAGTACTTC. As protein: CASSEQGLAYEQYF.

The gene calls are TRBV14 and TRBJ2-1; D ambiguous. Germline assignment: CDR1 SGHDN and CDR2 FVKESK. The CDR3 length is 17 residues. The V end was cut by 4 bases, the J end by 0 bases, with 16 bases between. The CDR3 DNA follows: TGTGCCAGCAGCCCCGATCTGGTCTCATTCTCCTACAATGAGCAGTTCTTC. Its translation: CASSPDLVSFSYNEQFF.

Ten or more counts support this clone. The chain links TRBV14 to TRBJ1-1; no reliable D call. CDR1 SGHDN and CDR2 FVKESK come from the germline V gene. Trimming cost V 4 bases and J 3 bases, with 24 bases left between them. The CDR3 is 18 residues long. The CDR3 sequence: CASSLDGPSDRVDTEAFF. The CDR3 DNA sequence: TGTGCCAGCAGCCTCGACGGGCCGAGCGACCGGGTTGACACTGAAGCTTTCTTT. The variable domain in full, completed from reference TRBV14 and TRBJ1-1, reads EAGVTQFPSHSVIEKGQTVTLRCDPISGHDNLYWYRRVMGKEIKFLLHFVKESKQDESGMPNNRFLAERTGGTYSTLKVQPAELEDSGVYFCASSLDGPSDRVDTEAFFGQGTRLTVV.

This chain uses TRBV6-2 or TRBV6-3 with TRBJ1-6; D unclear. This CDR3 is 14 amino acids long. V gave up 5 bases and J gave up 5 bases, with 10 bases separating them. Germline loops: CDR1 MNHEY, CDR2 SVGEGT. CDR3 DNA sequence: TGTGCCAGCAGTAAACTGCTCGATAATTCACCCCTCCACTTT. This codes for CASSKLLDNSPLHF.

The chain has TRBV18 and TRBJ2-1; 10 nucleotides agree with TRBD2. Germline lookup yields CDR1 KGHSH and CDR2 LQKENI. The CDR3 runs to 17 residues. Trimming took 4 bases from V and 6 from J; bases not matched to a gene: 12. CDR3 coding DNA: TGTGCCAGCTCACTGGAACTAGCGGGAACCCCATTCAATGAGCAGTTCTTC. It codes for CASSLELAGTPFNEQFF.

The chain carries TRBV20-1 and TRBJ2-7; no clear D. With 5 bases removed from V and 5 bases from J, the gap between germline ends came to 10 bases. The CDR3 length is 11 residues. Per germline, CDR1 DFQATT and CDR2 SNEGSKA (reference sequence). The CDR3 reads CSAPLKDEQYF. The CDR3 DNA reads as TGCAGTGCTCCGCTCAAGGACGAGCAGTACTTC.

The chain is built from TRBV21-1 and TRBJ1-6. TRBV21-1 is tagged as a pseudogene. This CDR3 region has 14 residues. The CDR3 here is CASSKWSARSPLHF. The CDR3 DNA sequence: TGTGCCAGCAGCAAATGGAGTGCTCGTTCACCCCTCCACTTT.

The chain employs TRBV29-1 and TRBJ2-3; 9 nucleotides match TRBD2. In germline, CDR1 is SQVTM, CDR2 ANQGSEA. The CDR3 runs to 15 residues. The junction had 4 bases not matched to a gene; V was cut back by 3 bases and J by 0 bases. CDR3 amino acids: CSVDSSGTSTDTQYF. The CDR3 DNA reads TGCAGCGTTGACTCTAGCGGGACTAGCACAGATACGCAGTATTTT.

The chain is built from TRBV3-1 (or the pseudogene TRBV3-2) and TRBJ1-4, with D possibly matching TRBD1 (5 bases). The V and J ends lost 3 bases and 7 bases respectively, with 12 bases between them. CDR1 LGHDT and CDR2 YNNKEL come from the germline V gene (reference sequence). The CDR3 loop spans 14 amino acids. The CDR3 here is CASSQMGTGEKLFF. In nucleotides, the CDR3 is TGTGCCAGCAGCCAGATGGGGACGGGTGAAAAACTGTTTTTT.

The chain carries TRBV6-5 and TRBJ1-2, with 11 bases that match TRBD1. The V gene end was trimmed by 6 bases and the J gene end by 1 base; junction bases not matched to a gene: 4. The germline V gene has CDR1 MNHEY and CDR2 SVGAGI. CDR3 size: 15 residues. The CDR3 loop reads CASSGQGAVNYGYTF. In DNA form, the CDR3 reads TGTGCCAGCAGCGGACAGGGGGCGGTTAACTATGGCTACACCTTC.